Here is one TCR beta chain with its context. Its antigen is still unknown. As to time point: baseline pretreatment blood. Treatment of the sample: 15 Gy SBRT to primary tumor, nephrectomy 4 weeks later. The data stem from a study of radiation and T cells in renal cell carcinoma. Study in general: Nephrectomy followed 15 Gy stereotactic body radiation by 4 weeks. Study-wide findings and caveats: No pretreatment tumor biopsies were available for baseline clonotypes. Top tumor clonotypes rose in blood 2 weeks post-radiation, then contracted.

The data were produced by immunoSEQ multiplex PCR, yet TCRdb's version contains in-frame clones alone and is incomplete. The sample yields some 140,000 clones, over 75% seen once. CDR3 length: 14 amino acids. V gave up 5 bases and J gave up 5 bases; unmatched junction bases: 6. CDR1 MNHNS and CDR2 SASEGT come from the germline V gene. This TCR was sampled from a woman in her forties or fifties with renal cell carcinoma. The rearrangement joins TRBV6-1 to TRBJ2-1, with TRBD2 matching 7 bases. The specimen comprised blood, sampled from a patient whose treatment included radiotherapy and nephrectomy. CDR3 nucleotide sequence: TGTGCCAGCAGTAGCCGGGGACTACACAATGAGCAGTTCTTC. Translation: CASSSRGLHNEQFF.